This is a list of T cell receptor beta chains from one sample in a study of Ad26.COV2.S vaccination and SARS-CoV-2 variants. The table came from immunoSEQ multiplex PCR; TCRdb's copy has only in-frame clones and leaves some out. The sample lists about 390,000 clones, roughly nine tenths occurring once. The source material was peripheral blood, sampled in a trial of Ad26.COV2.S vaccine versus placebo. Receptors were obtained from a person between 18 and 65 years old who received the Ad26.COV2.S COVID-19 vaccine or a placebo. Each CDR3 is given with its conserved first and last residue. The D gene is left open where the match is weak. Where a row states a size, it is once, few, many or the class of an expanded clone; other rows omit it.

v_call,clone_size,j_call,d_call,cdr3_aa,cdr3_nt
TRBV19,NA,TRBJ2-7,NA,CASSITWTAGSEQYF,TGTGCCAGTAGTATAACTTGGACGGCTGGTTCCGAGCAGTACTTC
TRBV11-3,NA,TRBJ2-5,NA,CASSPGAQETQYF,TGTGCCAGCAGCCCCGGAGCCCAAGAGACCCAGTACTTC
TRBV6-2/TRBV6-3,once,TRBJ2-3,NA,CASSYSILDTQYF,TGTGCCAGCAGTTACTCGATACTAGATACGCAGTATTTT
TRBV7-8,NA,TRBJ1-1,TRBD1,CASSPDRGNTEAFF,TGTGCCAGCAGCCCTGACAGGGGAAACACTGAAGCTTTCTTT
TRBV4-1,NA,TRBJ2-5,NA,CASSLISKETQYF,TGCGCCAGCAGCCTTATAAGCAAAGAGACCCAGTACTTC
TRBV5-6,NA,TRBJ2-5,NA,CASSLVWGTETQYF,TGTGCCAGCAGCTTGGTTTGGGGGACAGAGACCCAGTACTTC
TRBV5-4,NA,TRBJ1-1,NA,CASSLDLNQAEAFF,TGTGCCAGCAGCTTGGACCTCAACCAGGCTGAAGCTTTCTTT
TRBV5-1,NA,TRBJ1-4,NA,CASSSDATNEKLFF,TGCGCCAGCAGCTCGGATGCAACTAATGAAAAACTGTTTTTT
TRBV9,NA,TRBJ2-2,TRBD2,CASSAGLGPSTGELFF,TGTGCCAGCAGCGCGGGACTAGGGCCGAGCACCGGGGAGCTGTTTTTT
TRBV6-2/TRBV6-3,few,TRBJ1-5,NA,CASSVPTADPPQHF,TGTGCCAGCAGTGTCCCGACGGCGGATCCGCCCCAGCATTTT
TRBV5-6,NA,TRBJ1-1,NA,CASSLGVNTEAFF,TGTGCCAGCAGCTTGGGGGTGAACACTGAAGCTTTCTTT
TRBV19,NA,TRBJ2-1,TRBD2,CASSIDPPVAGGRVEQFF,TGTGCCAGTAGTATAGATCCCCCGGTAGCGGGGGGGCGGGTTGAGCAGTTCTTC
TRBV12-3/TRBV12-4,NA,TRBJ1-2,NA,CASREGGSHGYTF,TGTGCCAGCAGGGAAGGGGGGAGTCATGGCTACACCTTC
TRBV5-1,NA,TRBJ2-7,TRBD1,CASSPGQPYEQYF,TGCGCCAGCAGCCCGGGACAGCCCTACGAGCAGTACTTC
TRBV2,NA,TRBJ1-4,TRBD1,CASLSGTVGEKLFF,TGTGCCAGCCTTTCCGGGACAGTTGGCGAAAAACTGTTTTTT
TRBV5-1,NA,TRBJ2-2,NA,CASSLRGNTGELFF,TGCGCCAGCAGCTTGAGGGGAAACACCGGGGAGCTGTTTTTT
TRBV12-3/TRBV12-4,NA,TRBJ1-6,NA,CASTREYNSPLHF,TGTGCCAGCACTAGGGAGTATAATTCACCCCTCCACTTT
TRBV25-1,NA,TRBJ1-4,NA,CASSESRRGANEKLFF,TGTGCCAGCAGTGAATCCCGACGGGGAGCTAATGAAAAACTGTTTTTT
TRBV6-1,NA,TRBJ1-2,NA,CASSEAGGRTSNYGYTF,TGTGCCAGCAGTGAAGCGGGCGGCAGGACCTCTAACTATGGCTACACCTTC
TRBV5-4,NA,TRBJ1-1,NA,CASSSDSRVLDTEAFF,TGTGCCAGCAGCTCGGACAGCCGAGTGTTGGACACTGAAGCTTTCTTT
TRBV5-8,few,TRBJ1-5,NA,CASSWTVNQPQHF,TGTGCCAGCAGCTGGACTGTTAATCAGCCCCAGCATTTT
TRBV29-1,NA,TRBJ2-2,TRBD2,CSVGGREGTGELFF,TGCAGCGTTGGGGGAAGGGAGGGCACCGGGGAGCTGTTTTTT
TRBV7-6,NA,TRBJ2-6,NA,CASSPPGVGANVLTF,TGTGCCAGCAGCCCGCCGGGGGTCGGGGCCAACGTCCTGACTTTC
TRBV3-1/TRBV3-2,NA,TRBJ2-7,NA,CASSQGYEQYF,TGTGCCAGCAGCCAAGGATACGAGCAGTACTTC
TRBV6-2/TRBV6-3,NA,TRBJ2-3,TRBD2,CASSYSLSGGRNDTQYF,TGTGCCAGCAGTTACTCGCTTAGCGGGGGGCGAAACGATACGCAGTATTTT
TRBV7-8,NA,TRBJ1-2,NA,CASSLGGVDYGYTF,TGTGCCAGCAGCTTAGGGGGGGTGGACTATGGCTACACCTTC
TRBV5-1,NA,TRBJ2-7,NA,CASSSAQGNEQYF,TGCGCCAGCAGCTCCGCCCAGGGCAACGAGCAGTACTTC
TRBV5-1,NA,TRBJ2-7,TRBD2,CASSSNLAGIYEQYF,TGCGCCAGCAGCTCCAATTTAGCGGGGATATACGAGCAGTACTTC
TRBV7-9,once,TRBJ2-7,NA,CASSPTLASTYEQYF,TGTGCCAGCAGCCCTACGTTGGCCTCCACCTACGAGCAGTACTTC
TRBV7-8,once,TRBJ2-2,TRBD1,CASSLGTGVYAGELFF,TGTGCCAGCAGCTTAGGGACAGGGGTTTATGCCGGGGAGCTGTTTTTT
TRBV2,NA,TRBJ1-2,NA,CASSEVGYTF,TGTGCCAGCAGTGAGGTCGGCTACACCTTC
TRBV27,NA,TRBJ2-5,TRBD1,CASTLFGTAQETQYF,TGTGCCAGCACCCTGTTCGGGACAGCCCAAGAGACCCAGTACTTC
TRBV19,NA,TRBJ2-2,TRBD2,CASSPLAGVLGELFF,TGTGCCAGTAGCCCTCTCGCGGGGGTGCTCGGGGAGCTGTTTTTT
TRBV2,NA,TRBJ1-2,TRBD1,CASSETQGASYYGYTF,TGTGCCAGCAGTGAGACACAGGGGGCCAGTTACTATGGCTACACCTTC
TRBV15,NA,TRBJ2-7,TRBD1,CATSLKVPGQGADEQYF,TGTGCCACCAGTCTAAAGGTTCCCGGACAGGGGGCTGACGAGCAGTACTTC
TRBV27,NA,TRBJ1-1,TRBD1,CASRTGYTEAFF,TGTGCCAGCAGGACAGGGTACACTGAAGCTTTCTTT
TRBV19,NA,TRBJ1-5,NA,CASSIQHNQPQHF,TGTGCCAGTAGTATCCAGCACAATCAGCCCCAGCATTTT
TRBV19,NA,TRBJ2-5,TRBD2,CASGGGRQETQYF,TGTGCCAGCGGCGGGGGGCGCCAAGAGACCCAGTACTTC
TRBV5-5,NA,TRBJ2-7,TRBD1,CASSLFRGLEQYF,TGTGCCAGCAGCTTGTTCAGGGGGCTCGAGCAGTACTTC
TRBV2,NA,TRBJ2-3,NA,CASSDGRGTTDTQYF,TGTGCCAGCAGTGATGGCAGGGGCACCACAGATACGCAGTATTTT
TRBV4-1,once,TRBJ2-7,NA,CASSSPGISYEQYF,TGCGCCAGCAGCTCCCCGGGGATCTCCTACGAGCAGTACTTC
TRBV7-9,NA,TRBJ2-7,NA,CASSLGTSEQYF,TGTGCCAGCAGCTTAGGGACGAGCGAGCAGTACTTC
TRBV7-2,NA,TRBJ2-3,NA,CASRLRTGDTQYF,TGTGCCAGCAGGCTTCGGACGGGAGATACGCAGTATTTT
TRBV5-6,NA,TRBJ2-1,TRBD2,CASSLKRGGLNEQFF,TGTGCCAGCAGCTTAAAGCGGGGGGGTTTGAATGAGCAGTTCTTC
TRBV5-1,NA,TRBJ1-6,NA,CASSLEGTENSPLHF,TGCGCCAGCAGCTTGGAAGGGACTGAGAATTCACCCCTCCACTTT
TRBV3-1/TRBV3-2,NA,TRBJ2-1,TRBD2,CAVTSNSGGRNEQFF,TGTGCCGTTACGAGTAATAGCGGGGGGAGAAATGAGCAGTTCTTC
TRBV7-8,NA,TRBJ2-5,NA,CASSPQTVGETQYF,TGTGCCAGCAGCCCCCAGACCGTCGGAGAGACCCAGTACTTC
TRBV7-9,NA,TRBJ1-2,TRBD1,CASSQGAGGYGYTF,TGTGCCAGCAGCCAAGGGGCAGGGGGCTATGGCTACACCTTC
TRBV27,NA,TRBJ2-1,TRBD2,CASTPLGLDGNEQFF,TGTGCCAGCACTCCACTTGGACTAGATGGCAATGAGCAGTTCTTC
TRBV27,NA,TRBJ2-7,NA,CASSLGTRALGEQYF,TGTGCCAGCAGTCTCGGGACGAGAGCTCTTGGCGAGCAGTACTTC
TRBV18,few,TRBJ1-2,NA,CASSPARSGYTF,TGTGCCAGCTCACCAGCCAGATCCGGCTACACCTTC